The clone carrying this T cell receptor (beta chain) was counted at least ten times. This sample was included in a study of T cells in Graves' hyperthyroidism and ophthalmopathy. Overall study context: Peripheral blood was secured at the point of initial diagnosis, before any treatment.

Active moderate-to-severe ophthalmopathy, Clinical Activity Score at least 3, NOSPECS at least 4, under 3 months' duration. RNA transcripts were the template for amplifying TCR beta CDR3 regions. Carried out on the TCR CDR3, a first-round RT-PCR used the HTBI primer set. Using its own MiXCR run on the multiplex PCR reads, TCRdb lists one record per CDR3 protein. The table records around 56,000 distinct CDR3 sequences, around half of them present only once. In germline, CDR1 is SGHKS, CDR2 YYEKEE (reference sequence). V trimming: 4 bases; J trimming: 3 bases; junction bases outside the gene matches: 7. This CDR3 comprises 14 residues.

This TCR was recovered from a woman between 25 and 40 years old with Graves' ophthalmopathy. J is TRBJ2-7 and V is TRBV5-5; 7 bases are shared with TRBD1. Material for sequencing was blood. CDR3 in DNA: TGTGCCAGCAGCCAAGGACAGGAAATCTACGAGCAGTACTTC. Translated: CASSQGQEIYEQYF.